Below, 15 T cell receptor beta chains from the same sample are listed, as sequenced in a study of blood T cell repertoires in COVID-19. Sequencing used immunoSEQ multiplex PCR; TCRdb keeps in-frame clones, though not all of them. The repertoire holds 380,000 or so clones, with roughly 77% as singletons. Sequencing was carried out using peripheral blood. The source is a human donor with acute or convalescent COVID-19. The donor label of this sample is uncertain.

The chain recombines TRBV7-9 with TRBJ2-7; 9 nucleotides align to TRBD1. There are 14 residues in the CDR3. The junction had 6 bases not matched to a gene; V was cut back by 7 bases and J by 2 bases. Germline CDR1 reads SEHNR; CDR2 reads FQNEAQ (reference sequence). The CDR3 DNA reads TGTGCCAGCACAGGACAGGGGAAACCCTACGAGCAGTACTTC. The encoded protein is CASTGQGKPYEQYF.

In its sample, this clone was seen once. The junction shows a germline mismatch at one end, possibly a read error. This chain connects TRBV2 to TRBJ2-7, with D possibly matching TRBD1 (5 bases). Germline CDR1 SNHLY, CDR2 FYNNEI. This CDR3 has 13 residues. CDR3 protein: CASREAGAYEQYF. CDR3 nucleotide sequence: TGTGCCAGCAGGGAAGCTGGGGCTTACGAGCAGTACTTC.

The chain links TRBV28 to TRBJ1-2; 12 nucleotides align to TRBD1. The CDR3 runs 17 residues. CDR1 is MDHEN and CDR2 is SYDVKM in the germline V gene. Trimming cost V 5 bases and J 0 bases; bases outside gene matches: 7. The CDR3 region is CASSPGGTGGPNYGYTF. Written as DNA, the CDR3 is TGTGCCAGCAGTCCTGGGGGGACAGGGGGCCCTAACTATGGCTACACCTTC.

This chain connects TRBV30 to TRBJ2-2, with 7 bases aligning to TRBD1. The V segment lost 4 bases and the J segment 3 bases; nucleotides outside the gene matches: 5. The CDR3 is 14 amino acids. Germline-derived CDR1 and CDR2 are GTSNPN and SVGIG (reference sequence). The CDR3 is CAWTSTGYTGELFF. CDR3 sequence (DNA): TGTGCCTGGACCTCGACAGGGTACACCGGGGAGCTGTTTTTT.

The CDR3 region is CASSEFVQADSFGYTF. CDR3 DNA sequence: TGTGCCAGCAGTGAATTCGTACAGGCCGATAGTTTTGGCTACACCTTC. The chain combines TRBV6-1 with TRBJ1-2; maybe TRBD1 (5 bases). Germline assignment: CDR1 MNHNS and CDR2 SASEGT. The CDR3 is 16 amino acids. Trimming pared 2 bases from V and 7 bases from J, leaving 20 bases between.

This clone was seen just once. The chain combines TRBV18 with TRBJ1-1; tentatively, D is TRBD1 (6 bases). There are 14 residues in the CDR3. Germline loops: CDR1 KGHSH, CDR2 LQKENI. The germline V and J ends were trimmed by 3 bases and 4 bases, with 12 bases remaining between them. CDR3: CASSPEQGPTEAFF. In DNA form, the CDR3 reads TGTGCCAGCTCACCGGAACAGGGACCCACTGAAGCTTTCTTT.

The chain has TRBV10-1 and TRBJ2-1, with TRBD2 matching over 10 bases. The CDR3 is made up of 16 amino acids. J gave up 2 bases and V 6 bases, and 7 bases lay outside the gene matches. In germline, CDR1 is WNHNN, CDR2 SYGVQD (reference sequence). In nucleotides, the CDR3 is TGCGCCAGCAGGCGGGTAGCGGGAGGAACCTACAATGAGCAGTTCTTC. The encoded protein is CASRRVAGGTYNEQFF.

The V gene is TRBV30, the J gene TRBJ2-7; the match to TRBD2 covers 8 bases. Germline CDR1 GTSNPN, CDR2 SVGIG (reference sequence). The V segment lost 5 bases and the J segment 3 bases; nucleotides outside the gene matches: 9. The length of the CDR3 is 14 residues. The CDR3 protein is CAWFSGEFHYEQYF. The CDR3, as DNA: TGTGCCTGGTTTAGCGGGGAGTTCCACTACGAGCAGTACTTC.

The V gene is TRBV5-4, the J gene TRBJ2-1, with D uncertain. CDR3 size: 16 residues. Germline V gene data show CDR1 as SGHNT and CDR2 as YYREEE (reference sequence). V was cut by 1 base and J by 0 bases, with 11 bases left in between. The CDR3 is CASSLNGRSSYNEQFF. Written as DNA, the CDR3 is TGTGCCAGCAGCTTGAACGGTCGTAGCTCCTACAATGAGCAGTTCTTC.

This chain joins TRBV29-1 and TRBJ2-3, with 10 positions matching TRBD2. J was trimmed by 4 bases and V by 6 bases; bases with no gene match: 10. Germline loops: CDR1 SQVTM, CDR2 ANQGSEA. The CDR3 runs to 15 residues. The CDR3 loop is CSVAGTSDSSDTQYF. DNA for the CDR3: TGCAGCGTGGCCGGGACTAGCGATTCATCAGATACGCAGTATTTT.

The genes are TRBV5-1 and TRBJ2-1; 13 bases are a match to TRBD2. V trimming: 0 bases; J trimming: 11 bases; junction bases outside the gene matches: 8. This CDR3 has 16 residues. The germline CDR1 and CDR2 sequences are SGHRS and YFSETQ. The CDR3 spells CASSLGLAGGPVQQFF. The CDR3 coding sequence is TGCGCCAGCAGCTTGGGACTAGCGGGGGGACCCGTGCAGCAGTTCTTC.

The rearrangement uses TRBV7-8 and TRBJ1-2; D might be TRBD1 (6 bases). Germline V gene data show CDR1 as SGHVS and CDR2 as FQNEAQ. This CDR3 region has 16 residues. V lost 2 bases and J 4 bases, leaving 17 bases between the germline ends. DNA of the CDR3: TGTGCCAGCAGCTTATTTGGGGGGGCAGGCAGCTATGGCTACACCTTC. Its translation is CASSLFGGAGSYGYTF.

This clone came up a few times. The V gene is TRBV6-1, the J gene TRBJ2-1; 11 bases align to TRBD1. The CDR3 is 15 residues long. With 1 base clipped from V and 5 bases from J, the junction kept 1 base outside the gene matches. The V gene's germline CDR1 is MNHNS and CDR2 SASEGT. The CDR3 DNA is TGTGCCAGCAGTGAAGGGACAGGGGGCCACAATGAGCAGTTCTTC. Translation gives CASSEGTGGHNEQFF.

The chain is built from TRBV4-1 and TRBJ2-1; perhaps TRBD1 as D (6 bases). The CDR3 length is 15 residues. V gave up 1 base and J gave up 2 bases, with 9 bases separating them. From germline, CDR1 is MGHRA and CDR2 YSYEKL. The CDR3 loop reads CASSQGRGPYNEQFF. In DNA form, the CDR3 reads TGCGCCAGCAGCCAAGGCAGGGGCCCCTACAATGAGCAGTTCTTC.

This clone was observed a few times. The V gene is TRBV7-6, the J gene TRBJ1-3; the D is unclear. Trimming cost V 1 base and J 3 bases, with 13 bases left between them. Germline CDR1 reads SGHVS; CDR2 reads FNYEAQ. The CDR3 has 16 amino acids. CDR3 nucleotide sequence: TGTGCCAGCAGCTTAGGGAGGAATTTAGGTGGAAACACCATATATTTT. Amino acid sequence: CASSLGRNLGGNTIYF.